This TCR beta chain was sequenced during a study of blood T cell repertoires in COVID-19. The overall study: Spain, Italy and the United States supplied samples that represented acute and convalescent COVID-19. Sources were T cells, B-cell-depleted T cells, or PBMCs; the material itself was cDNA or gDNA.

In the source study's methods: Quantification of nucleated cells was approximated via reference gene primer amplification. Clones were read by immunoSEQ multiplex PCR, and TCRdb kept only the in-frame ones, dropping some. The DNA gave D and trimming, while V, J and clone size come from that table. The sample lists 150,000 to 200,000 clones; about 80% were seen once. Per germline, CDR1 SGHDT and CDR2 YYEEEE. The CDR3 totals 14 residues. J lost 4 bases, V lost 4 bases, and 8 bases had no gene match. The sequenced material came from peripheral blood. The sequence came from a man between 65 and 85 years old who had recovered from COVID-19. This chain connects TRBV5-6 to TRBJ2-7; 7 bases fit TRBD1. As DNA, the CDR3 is TGTGCCAGCAGCACCCGGACAGGCGAGTACGAGCAGTACTTC. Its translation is CASSTRTGEYEQYF.